This T cell receptor (beta chain) was sequenced for a study of blood T cell repertoires in COVID-19. About the study: The United States, Italy and Spain provided the acute and convalescent COVID-19 samples. Sources were T cells, B-cell-depleted T cells, or PBMCs; the material itself was cDNA or gDNA.

The CDR3 contains 16 residues. V dropped 1 base and J dropped 8; count of bases not matched to a gene: 11. Germline V gives CDR1 LGHDT, CDR2 YNNKEL (reference sequence). TCRdb's table, derived via immunoSEQ multiplex PCR, lists solely in-frame clones and lacks some. The sample includes roughly 200,000 clones, about nine tenths seen only once; the top ten take approximately 7.3%. Everyone who took part was roughly 18 to 100 years old, and they came from 24 US areas. Cohorts were assigned according to the clinical history that participants reported. The sequence was collected from a young man in a cohort exposed to, infected with or recovered from COVID-19 (not recorded which). The rearrangement links TRBV3-1 (or the pseudogene TRBV3-2) to TRBJ1-2, with 9 bases aligning to TRBD1. Sample: PBMCs or T cells enriched from blood (not recorded which). The CDR3 protein is CASSQVPQGAGIGYTF. CDR3 DNA sequence: TGTGCCAGCAGCCAAGTTCCACAGGGGGCGGGGATCGGCTACACCTTC.